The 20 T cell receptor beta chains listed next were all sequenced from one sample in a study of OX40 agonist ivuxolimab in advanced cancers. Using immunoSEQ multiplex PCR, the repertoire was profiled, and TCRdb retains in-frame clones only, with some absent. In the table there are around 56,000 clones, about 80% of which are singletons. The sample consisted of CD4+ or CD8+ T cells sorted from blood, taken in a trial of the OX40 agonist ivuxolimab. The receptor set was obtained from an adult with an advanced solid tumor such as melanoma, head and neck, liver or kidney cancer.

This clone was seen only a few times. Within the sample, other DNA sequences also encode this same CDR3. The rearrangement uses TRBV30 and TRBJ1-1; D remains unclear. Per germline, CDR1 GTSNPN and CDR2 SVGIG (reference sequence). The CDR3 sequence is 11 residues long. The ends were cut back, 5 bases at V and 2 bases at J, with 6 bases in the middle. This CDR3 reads CAWRANTEAFF. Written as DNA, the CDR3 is TGTGCCTGGCGCGCCAACACTGAAGCTTTCTTT.

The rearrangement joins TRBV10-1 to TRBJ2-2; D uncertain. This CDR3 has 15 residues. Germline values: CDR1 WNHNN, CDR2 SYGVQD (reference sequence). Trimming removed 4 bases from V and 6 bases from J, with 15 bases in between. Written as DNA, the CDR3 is TGCGCCAGCAGTGCCGGGCCAACCTTAGCCGGGGAGCTGTTTTTT. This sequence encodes CASSAGPTLAGELFF.

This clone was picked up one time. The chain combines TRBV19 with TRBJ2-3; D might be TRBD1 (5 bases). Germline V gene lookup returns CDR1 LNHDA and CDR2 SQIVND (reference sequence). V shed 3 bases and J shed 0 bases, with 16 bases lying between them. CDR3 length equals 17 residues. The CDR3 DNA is TGTGCCAGTAGTATTCTAGGAGCAGGGCCCAGCACAGATACGCAGTATTTT. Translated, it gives CASSILGAGPSTDTQYF.

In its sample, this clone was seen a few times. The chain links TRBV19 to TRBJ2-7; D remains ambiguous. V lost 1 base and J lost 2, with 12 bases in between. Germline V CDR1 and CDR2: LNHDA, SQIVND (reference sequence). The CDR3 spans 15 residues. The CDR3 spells CASSIGGSTPYEQYF. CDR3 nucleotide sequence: TGTGCCAGTAGTATAGGGGGATCTACTCCCTACGAGCAGTACTTC.

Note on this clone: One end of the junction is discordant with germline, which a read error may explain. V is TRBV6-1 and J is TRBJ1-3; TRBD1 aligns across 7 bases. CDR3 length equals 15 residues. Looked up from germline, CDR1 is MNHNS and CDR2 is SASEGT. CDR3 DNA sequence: TGTGCCAGCAGTGAGAGAGGGGGCTCTGGAAACACCATACATTTT. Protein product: CASSERGGSGNTIHF.

CDR3 in DNA: TGTGCCAGCAGTGAAGACAGGGCCCAGACCCAGTACTTC. It yields the protein CASSEDRAQTQYF. The chain recombines TRBV2 with TRBJ2-5; D is perhaps TRBD1 (6 bases). V lost 1 base and J 6 bases, leaving 9 bases between the germline ends. The CDR3 is 13 residues long. From germline, CDR1 is SNHLY and CDR2 FYNNEI.

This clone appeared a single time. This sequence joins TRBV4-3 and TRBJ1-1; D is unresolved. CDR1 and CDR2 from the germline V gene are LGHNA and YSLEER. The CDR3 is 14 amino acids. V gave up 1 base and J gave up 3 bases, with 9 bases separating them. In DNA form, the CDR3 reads TGCGCCAGCAGCCAAGGGAACGGGGACACTGAAGCTTTCTTT. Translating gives CASSQGNGDTEAFF.

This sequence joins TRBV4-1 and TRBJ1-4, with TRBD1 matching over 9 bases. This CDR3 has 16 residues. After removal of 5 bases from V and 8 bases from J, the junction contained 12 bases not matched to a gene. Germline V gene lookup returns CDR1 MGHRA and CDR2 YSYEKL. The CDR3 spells CASSSEQGGTGEKLFF. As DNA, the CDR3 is TGCGCCAGCAGCTCCGAACAGGGGGGGACAGGGGAAAAACTGTTTTTT.

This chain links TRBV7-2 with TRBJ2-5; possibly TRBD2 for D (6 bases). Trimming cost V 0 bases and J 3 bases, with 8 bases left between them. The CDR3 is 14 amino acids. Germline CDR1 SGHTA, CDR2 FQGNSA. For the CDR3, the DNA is TGTGCCAGCAGCTTAGCGGGACTTAAAGAGACCCAGTACTTC. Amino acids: CASSLAGLKETQYF.

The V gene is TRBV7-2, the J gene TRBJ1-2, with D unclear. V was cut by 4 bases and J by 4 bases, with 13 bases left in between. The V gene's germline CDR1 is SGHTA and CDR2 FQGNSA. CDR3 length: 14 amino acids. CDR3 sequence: CASSSSMDLYGYTF. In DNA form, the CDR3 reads TGTGCCAGCAGCTCCTCCATGGACCTCTATGGCTACACCTTC. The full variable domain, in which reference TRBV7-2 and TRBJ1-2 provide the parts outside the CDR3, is GAGVSQSPSNKVTEKGKDVELRCDPISGHTALYWYRQSLGQGLEFLIYFQGNSAPDKSGLPSDRFSAERTGGSVSTLTIQRTQQEDSAVYLCASSSSMDLYGYTFGSGTRLTVV.

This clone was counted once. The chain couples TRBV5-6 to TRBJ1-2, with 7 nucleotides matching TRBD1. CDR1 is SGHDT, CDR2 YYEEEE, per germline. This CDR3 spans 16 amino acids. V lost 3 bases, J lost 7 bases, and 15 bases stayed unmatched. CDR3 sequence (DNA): TGTGCCAGCAGCTATAGAAATAGACAGGGAAGGGCTGGCTACACCTTC. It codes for CASSYRNRQGRAGYTF. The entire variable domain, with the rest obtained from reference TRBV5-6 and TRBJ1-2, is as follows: DAGVTQSPTHLIKTRGQQVTLRCSPKSGHDTVSWYQQALGQGPQFIFQYYEEEERQRGNFPDRFSGHQFPNYSSELNVNALLLGDSALYLCASSYRNRQGRAGYTFGSGTRLTVV.

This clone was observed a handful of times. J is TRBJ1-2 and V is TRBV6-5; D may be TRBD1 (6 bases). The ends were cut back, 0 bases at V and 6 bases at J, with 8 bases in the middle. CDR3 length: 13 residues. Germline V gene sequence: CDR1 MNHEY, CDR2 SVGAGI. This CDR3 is CASSYSQGNGYTF. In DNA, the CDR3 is TGTGCCAGCAGTTACTCACAGGGAAATGGCTACACCTTC.

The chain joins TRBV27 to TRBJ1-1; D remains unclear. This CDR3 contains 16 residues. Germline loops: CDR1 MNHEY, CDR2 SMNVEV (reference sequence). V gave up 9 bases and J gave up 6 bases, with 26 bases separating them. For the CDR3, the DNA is TGTGCCAGTTCTACCATCCACGCCAGATCGGTTGCTGAAGCTTTCTTT. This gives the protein CASSTIHARSVAEAFF.

The CDR3 spells CASSPEGGVAGYTF. CDR3 DNA sequence: TGCGCCAGCAGCCCAGAGGGCGGGGTGGCTGGCTACACCTTC. The chain uses TRBV5-1 and TRBJ1-2; D remains ambiguous. CDR1 is SGHRS, CDR2 YFSETQ, per germline. The CDR3 has 14 residues. V was clipped by 4 bases and J by 7 bases, with 17 bases between them.

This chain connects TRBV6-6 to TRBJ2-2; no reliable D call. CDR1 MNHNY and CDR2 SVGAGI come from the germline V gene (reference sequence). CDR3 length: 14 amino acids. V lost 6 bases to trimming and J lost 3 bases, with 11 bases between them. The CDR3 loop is CASREGRYTGELFF. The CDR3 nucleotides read TGTGCCAGCAGGGAAGGACGGTACACCGGGGAGCTGTTTTTT.

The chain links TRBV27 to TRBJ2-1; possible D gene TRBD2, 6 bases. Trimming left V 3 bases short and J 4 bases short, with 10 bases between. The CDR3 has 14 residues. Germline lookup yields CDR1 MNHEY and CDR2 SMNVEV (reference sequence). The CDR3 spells CASSLWGEYNEQFF. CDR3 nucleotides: TGTGCCAGCAGTTTGTGGGGGGAATACAATGAGCAGTTCTTC.

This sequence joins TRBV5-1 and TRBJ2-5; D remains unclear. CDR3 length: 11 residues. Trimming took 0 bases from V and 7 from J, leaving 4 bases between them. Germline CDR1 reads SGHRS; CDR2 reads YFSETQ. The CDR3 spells CASSLDRTQYF. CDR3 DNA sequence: TGCGCCAGCAGCTTGGATCGGACCCAGTACTTC.

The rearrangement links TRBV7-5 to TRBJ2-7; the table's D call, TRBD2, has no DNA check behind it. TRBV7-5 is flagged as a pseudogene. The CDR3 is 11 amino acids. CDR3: CASTLLGEQYF. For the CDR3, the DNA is TGTGCCAGCACCCTCCTCGGTGAGCAGTACTTC.

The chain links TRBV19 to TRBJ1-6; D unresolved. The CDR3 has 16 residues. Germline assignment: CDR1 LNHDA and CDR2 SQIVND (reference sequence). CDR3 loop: CDRRALPGGRNSPLHF. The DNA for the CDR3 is TGTGACAGACGGGCCCTCCCGGGAGGGCGCAATTCACCCCTCCACTTT.

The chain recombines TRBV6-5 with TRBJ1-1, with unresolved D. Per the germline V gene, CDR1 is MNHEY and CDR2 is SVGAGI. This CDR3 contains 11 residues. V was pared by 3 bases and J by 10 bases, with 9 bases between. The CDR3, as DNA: TGTGCCAGCAGTTATGGACCTTTAGCTTTCTTT. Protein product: CASSYGPLAFF.